The present TCR beta chain was sequenced within a study of T cell responses to AZD1222 COVID-19 vaccine. Broader study findings: Clonal diversity was possibly underestimated; the donors were predominantly white British and more often female. Vaccine-associated CD4 TCRs spanned spike, dominant at 160-218 and 743-854.

Libraries were prepared by immunoSEQ multiplex PCR; TCRdb keeps only in-frame clonotypes and omits some of them. This table has some 56,000 clones, 80% to 90% appearing once. Points on this clone: The antigen is not known.

This receptor was taken from an adult in good health. Sample: peripheral blood, taken on day 0 of AZD1222 vaccination.

CDR3 protein: CASSIAFQGSSYEQYF. The DNA for the CDR3 is TGTGCCAGTAGTATAGCATTCCAGGGGAGCTCCTACGAGCAGTACTTC. The chain recombines TRBV19 with TRBJ2-7, with D perhaps TRBD1 (6 bases). The CDR3 length is 16 residues. V was trimmed by 1 base and J by 0 bases, leaving 13 bases between them. Germline V gene sequence: CDR1 LNHDA, CDR2 SQIVND (reference sequence).